The 25 T cell receptor beta chains below all came from one sample that was sequenced in a study of blood T cell repertoires in COVID-19. The repertoire was sequenced with immunoSEQ multiplex PCR; TCRdb's copy has only in-frame clones and lacks some. The data contain about 400,000 clones, 89% of them singletons. The sample taken for sequencing was peripheral blood. Receptors were obtained from a man aged 40-55 years with acute or convalescent COVID-19.

This chain connects TRBV10-3 to TRBJ1-5; D unclear. CDR3 length: 13 residues. Germline CDR1 and CDR2: ENHRY and SYGVKD. The V end lost 6 bases, the J end lost 4 bases, and 10 bases lay between the germline ends. CDR3 in amino acids: CAIRSERNQPQHF. In nucleotides, the CDR3 is TGTGCCATCAGGTCGGAGCGGAATCAGCCCCAGCATTTT.

This clone has a single count. V usage is TRBV27 and J usage is TRBJ2-7; 8 bases are a match to TRBD1. This CDR3 region has 14 residues. Trimming cost V 6 bases and J 3 bases; bases outside gene matches: 7. Germline-derived CDR1 and CDR2 are MNHEY and SMNVEV (reference sequence). Here the CDR3 DNA reads TGTGCCAGCAGCGCGGACAGGGTTAGCTACGAGCAGTACTTC. Its protein product is CASSADRVSYEQYF.

The chain has TRBV6-1 and TRBJ2-1; 10 bases align to TRBD2. The CDR3 has 15 amino acids. Germline V lookup: CDR1 MNHNS, CDR2 SASEGT. V lost 2 bases to trimming and J lost 6 bases; unmatched junction nucleotides: 4. The CDR3: CASSESSSGSNEQFF. CDR3 sequence (DNA): TGTGCCAGCAGTGAATCGTCTAGCGGGAGCAATGAGCAGTTCTTC.

The CDR3 region is CASSLGGSYPKETQYF. Written as DNA, the CDR3 is TGTGCCAGCAGCTTAGGGGGCAGTTACCCCAAAGAGACCCAGTACTTC. V and J are TRBV7-9 and TRBJ2-5; possibly TRBD1 for D (5 bases). CDR1 is SEHNR, CDR2 FQNEAQ, per germline (reference sequence). The CDR3 is made up of 16 amino acids. V lost 1 base and J lost 3, with 15 bases in between.

This chain links TRBV7-3 with TRBJ2-3; TRBD2 aligns across 9 bases. CDR3 length: 16 residues. Trimming removed 5 bases from V and 1 base from J; junction bases left unmatched: 7. Per germline, CDR1 SGHTA and CDR2 FQGTGA. The CDR3: CASSPRSSGGTDTQYF. Written as DNA, the CDR3 is TGTGCCAGCAGCCCTCGATCTAGCGGGGGCACAGATACGCAGTATTTT.

CDR3 DNA: TGTGCCAGCTCACCTGAGATCTATGGCTACACCTTC. The encoded protein is CASSPEIYGYTF. V usage is TRBV18 and J usage is TRBJ1-2, with unresolved D. The CDR3 totals 12 residues. The V gene's germline CDR1 is KGHSH and CDR2 LQKENI. Trimming took off 3 bases at V and 4 bases at J, with 6 bases between the two ends.

The V and J genes are TRBV28 and TRBJ2-3, with 15 bases lining up with TRBD2. CDR3 length equals 18 residues. Per germline, CDR1 MDHEN and CDR2 SYDVKM. The V and J ends lost 6 bases and 4 bases, in that order; junction bases with no gene match: 11. In DNA form, the CDR3 reads TGTGCCAGCAGAAGACCGGGACTAGCGGGGGGTTTGGCAGATACGCAGTATTTT. The encoded protein is CASRRPGLAGGLADTQYF.

V gene TRBV19 combines with J gene TRBJ1-1; D is undetermined. CDR1 LNHDA and CDR2 SQIVND come from the germline V gene (reference sequence). The V end lost 1 base, the J end lost 4 bases, and 7 bases lay between the germline ends. There are 13 residues in the CDR3. CDR3 residues: CASSIARLTEAFF. The CDR3 coding sequence is TGTGCCAGTAGTATAGCTCGTCTCACTGAAGCTTTCTTT.

V is TRBV19 and J is TRBJ2-5; unclear D gene. Deletions cut 5 bases from V and 3 bases from J, with 7 bases between. The CDR3 loop spans 12 amino acids. From germline, CDR1 is LNHDA and CDR2 SQIVND (reference sequence). DNA for the CDR3: TGTGCCAGTAGTCGGCGGAAAGAGACCCAGTACTTC. Translation gives CASSRRKETQYF.

This clone was seen just once. The chain is built from TRBV16 and TRBJ1-2; 8 nucleotides agree with TRBD1. The CDR3 length is 17 residues. The V gene's germline CDR1 is KGHSY and CDR2 FQNENV. The junction had 15 bases not matched to a gene; V was cut back by 2 bases and J by 7 bases. CDR3 bases: TGTGCCAGCAGCCAACCGACAGGGGCCGCGTTTTTGGGTGGCTACACCTTC. It translates to CASSQPTGAAFLGGYTF.

This sequence joins TRBV5-6 and TRBJ2-2; D might be TRBD2 (6 bases). Germline V gene sequence: CDR1 SGHDT, CDR2 YYEEEE. Trimming pared 4 bases from V and 4 bases from J, leaving 11 bases between. CDR3 length: 14 residues. The CDR3 loop reads CASSPLGGTGELFF. The CDR3, as DNA: TGTGCCAGCAGCCCCCTCGGGGGCACCGGGGAGCTGTTTTTT.

The chain recombines TRBV7-2 with TRBJ1-5, with D perhaps matching TRBD1 (6 bases). The CDR3 is 15 amino acids. Germline V lookup: CDR1 SGHTA, CDR2 FQGNSA. Trimming cost V 2 bases and J 2 bases, with 10 bases left between them. The CDR3 sequence: CASSLRGSGNQPQHF. Here the CDR3 DNA reads TGTGCCAGCAGCTTAAGGGGGAGCGGCAATCAGCCCCAGCATTTT.

The chain links TRBV5-1 to TRBJ1-3; no firm D call. Trimming removed 0 bases at V and 0 bases at J, with 7 bases between. CDR3 length equals 15 residues. Germline V gene sequence: CDR1 SGHRS, CDR2 YFSETQ. The CDR3 here is CASSLAGNSGNTIYF. The CDR3 DNA reads TGCGCCAGCAGCTTGGCCGGGAACTCTGGAAACACCATATATTTT.

The chain joins TRBV10-1 to TRBJ1-2; 7 bases line up with TRBD1. The CDR3 is 15 residues long. Germline V CDR1 and CDR2: WNHNN, SYGVQD (reference sequence). Trimming at V came to 3 bases and at J to 2 bases, leaving 6 bases not matched to a gene. Here the CDR3 DNA reads TGCGCCAGCAGTGATGACAGGGAGCTGAACTATGGCTACACCTTC. Its translation: CASSDDRELNYGYTF.

The genes are TRBV18 and TRBJ2-7; 9 positions agree with TRBD1. CDR1 and CDR2 from the germline V gene are KGHSH and LQKENI. The CDR3 has 14 amino acids. With V trimmed by 4 bases and J by 3 bases, 4 bases remained unmatched. CDR3 in amino acids: CASSLETGGYEQYF. The CDR3 DNA reads TGTGCCAGCTCACTAGAGACAGGGGGCTACGAGCAGTACTTC. Complete variable domain (other parts from reference TRBV18 and TRBJ2-7): NAGVMQNPRHLVRRRGQEARLRCSPMKGHSHVYWYRQLPEEGLKFMVYLQKENIIDESGMPKERFSAEFPKEGPSILRIQQVVRGDSAAYFCASSLETGGYEQYFGPGTRLTVT.

The rearrangement joins TRBV5-4 to TRBJ2-7; 9 bases align to TRBD2. CDR3 length: 14 residues. The V and J ends lost 2 bases and 2 bases, in that order; junction bases with no gene match: 2. Germline CDR1 is SGHNT and CDR2 is YYREEE (reference sequence). The CDR3 region is CASSLAGGPYEQYF. As DNA, the CDR3 is TGTGCCAGCAGCTTAGCGGGAGGTCCCTACGAGCAGTACTTC.

V is TRBV27 and J is TRBJ2-1, with D tentatively TRBD2 (6 bases). Germline CDR1 and CDR2: MNHEY and SMNVEV (reference sequence). With 5 bases removed from V and 6 bases from J, the gap between germline ends came to 14 bases. The CDR3 sequence is 14 residues long. In DNA, the CDR3 is TGTGCCAGCAGTAGGCGGGACGCGGTCAATGAGCAGTTCTTC. Its protein product is CASSRRDAVNEQFF.

This chain joins TRBV30 and TRBJ2-7; 7 nucleotides align to TRBD1. CDR3 length equals 14 residues. The V gene's germline CDR1 is GTSNPN and CDR2 SVGIG (reference sequence). After removal of 4 bases from V and 3 bases from J, the junction contained 9 bases not matched to a gene. The CDR3 loop is CAWNSGTASYEQYF. CDR3 bases: TGTGCCTGGAACTCCGGGACAGCCAGCTACGAGCAGTACTTC.

Points on this clone: Other DNA sequences in the sample encode the same CDR3. This chain links TRBV19 with TRBJ1-5; possible D gene TRBD1, 6 bases. CDR1 LNHDA and CDR2 SQIVND come from the germline V gene (reference sequence). V was trimmed by 6 bases and J by 0 bases, leaving 9 bases between them. The CDR3 runs 14 residues. CDR3 sequence (DNA): TGTGCCAGTAGCATCAGGGGTAGCAATCAGCCCCAGCATTTT. This sequence encodes CASSIRGSNQPQHF.

V is TRBV6-6 and J is TRBJ2-7; D is ambiguous. From germline, CDR1 is MNHNY and CDR2 SVGAGI (reference sequence). CDR3 length: 9 residues. V was clipped by 6 bases and J by 6 bases, with 3 bases between them. CDR3 sequence: CASSGEQYF. CDR3 coding DNA: TGTGCCAGCAGCGGCGAGCAGTACTTC.

The genes are TRBV5-4 and TRBJ1-1; 7 nucleotides align to TRBD1. V trimming: 5 bases; J trimming: 3 bases; junction bases outside the gene matches: 7. The CDR3 is made up of 14 amino acids. Germline values: CDR1 SGHNT, CDR2 YYREEE (reference sequence). The CDR3 sequence: CASRSKGADTEAFF. The CDR3 DNA reads as TGTGCCAGCAGGTCCAAGGGGGCGGACACTGAAGCTTTCTTT.

This clone was seen once. CDR3 residues: CAISERGVEETQYF. CDR3 DNA sequence: TGTGCCATCAGCGAGCGGGGTGTCGAAGAGACCCAGTACTTC. V is TRBV10-3 and J is TRBJ2-5, with TRBD2 identical over 7 bases. V lost 6 bases, J lost 3 bases, and 7 bases stayed unmatched. Per germline, CDR1 ENHRY and CDR2 SYGVKD. CDR3 length equals 14 residues.

The J gene is TRBJ2-2, the V gene TRBV5-1; D is possibly TRBD1 (5 bases). The V gene lost 0 bases and the J gene lost 6 bases, with 12 bases spanning the gap. The CDR3 has 15 residues. Per germline, CDR1 SGHRS and CDR2 YFSETQ. The CDR3 reads CASSLEVSGSGELFF. As DNA, the CDR3 is TGCGCCAGCAGCTTGGAGGTTTCAGGGTCCGGGGAGCTGTTTTTT. The whole variable domain, remainder taken from reference TRBV5-1 and TRBJ2-2, is KAGVTQTPRYLIKTRGQQVTLSCSPISGHRSVSWYQQTPGQGLQFLFEYFSETQRNKGNFPGRFSGRQFSNSRSEMNVSTLELGDSALYLCASSLEVSGSGELFFGEGSRLTVL.

CDR3 DNA: TGTGCCAGCAGTCAACAGGGGCTTAGCAATCAGCCCCAGCATTTT. Translated: CASSQQGLSNQPQHF. The V gene is TRBV6-5, the J gene TRBJ1-5, with TRBD1 matching 7 bases. The germline V gene has CDR1 MNHEY and CDR2 SVGAGI. Unmatched junction bases numbered 4, after V lost 5 bases and J lost 0 bases. The length of the CDR3 is 15 residues.

The V and J genes are TRBV19 and TRBJ2-3; TRBD2 aligns across 8 bases. This CDR3 is built from 15 residues. Germline values: CDR1 LNHDA, CDR2 SQIVND (reference sequence). The ends lost 5 bases at V and 7 bases at J; junction bases unmatched: 11. DNA of the CDR3: TGTGCCAGTAGTGAGCAAAGCGGGGGTTTAAATACGCAGTATTTT. This translates into CASSEQSGGLNTQYF.